This T cell receptor beta chain originates from a study of PD-1 blockade in classical Hodgkin lymphoma. Study in general: Intravenous nivolumab at 3 mg/kg was given to patients every 2 weeks. Overall study results and limits: Sources of repertoire differences remain undefined, possibly disease activity or prior therapy. Compared with healthy donors, newly diagnosed patients reportedly showed lower baseline TCR diversity.

Each of the patients experienced relapse following autologous stem cell transplantation, and their brentuximab vedotin exposure differed. Notes on this clone: The antigen is undetermined.

This CDR3 comprises 14 residues. Trimming took 7 bases from V and 2 from J, leaving 13 bases between them. Germline CDR1 is ENHRY and CDR2 is SYGVKD. Method: immunoSEQ multiplex PCR; TCRdb's copy keeps in-frame clones and lacks some. This table has about 36,000 clones, about 70% appearing once. The sequences come from peripheral blood mononuclear cells (PBMCs), collected before the second cycle of nivolumab. This clonotype was obtained from a human donor with classical Hodgkin lymphoma. V is TRBV10-3 and J is TRBJ2-3; D ambiguous. CDR3 residues: CAITETYYTDTQYF. CDR3 nucleotides: TGTGCCATCACCGAAACGTATTACACAGATACGCAGTATTTT.